This TCR beta chain derives from a study of T cells in Graves' hyperthyroidism and ophthalmopathy. Study results and limitations: Prediction of ophthalmopathy progression came a median approximately 6.5 months pre-onset.

Amplified TCR beta CDR3 regions came from RNA transcripts. A set of HTBI primers served as the primers for a first-round RT-PCR of the TCR CDR3. TCRdb recomputed calls from the multiplex PCR reads with MiXCR, one row per CDR3 protein. The table has approximately 600,000 distinct CDR3 sequences, approximately 15% seen once. With 0 bases removed from V and 5 bases from J, the gap between germline ends came to 11 bases. Germline values: CDR1 MGHRA, CDR2 YSYEKL. The CDR3 runs 14 residues. This clonotype was detected only a few times. What it binds is unknown. This rearrangement joins TRBV4-1 to TRBJ2-7; D not resolved. The material sequenced was blood. This TCR was sampled from a woman aged 25 to 45 with Graves' hyperthyroidism that later progressed to Graves' ophthalmopathy. CDR3 sequence (DNA): TGCGCCAGCAGCCAAGAAGACCAGGCTGACGAGCAGTACTTC. It translates to CASSQEDQADEQYF.